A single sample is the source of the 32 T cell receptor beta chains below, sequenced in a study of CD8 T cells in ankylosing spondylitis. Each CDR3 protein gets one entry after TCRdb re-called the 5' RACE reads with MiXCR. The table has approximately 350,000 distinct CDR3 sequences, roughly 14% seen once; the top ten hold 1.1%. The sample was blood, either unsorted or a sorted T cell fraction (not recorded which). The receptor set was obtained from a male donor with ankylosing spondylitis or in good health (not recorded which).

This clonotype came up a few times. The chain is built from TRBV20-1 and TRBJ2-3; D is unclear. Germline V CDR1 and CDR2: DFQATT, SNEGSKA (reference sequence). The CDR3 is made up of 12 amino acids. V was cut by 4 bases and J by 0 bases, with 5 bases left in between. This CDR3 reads CSAKPSTDTQYF. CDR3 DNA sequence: TGCAGTGCTAAACCTAGCACAGATACGCAGTATTTT.

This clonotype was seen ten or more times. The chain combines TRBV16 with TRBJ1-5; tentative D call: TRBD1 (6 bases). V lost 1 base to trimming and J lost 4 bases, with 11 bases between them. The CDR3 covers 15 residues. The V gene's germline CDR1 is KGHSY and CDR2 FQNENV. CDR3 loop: CASSQLGQSNQPQHF. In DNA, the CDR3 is TGTGCCAGCAGCCAATTAGGACAGTCTAATCAGCCCCAGCATTTT.

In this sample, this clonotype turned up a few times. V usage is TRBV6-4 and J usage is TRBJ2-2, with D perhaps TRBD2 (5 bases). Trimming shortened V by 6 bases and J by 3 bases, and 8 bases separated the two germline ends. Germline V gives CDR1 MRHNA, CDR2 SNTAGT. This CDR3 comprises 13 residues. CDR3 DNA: TGTGCCAGCAGACTAGGTCACACCGGGGAGCTGTTTTTT. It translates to CASRLGHTGELFF.

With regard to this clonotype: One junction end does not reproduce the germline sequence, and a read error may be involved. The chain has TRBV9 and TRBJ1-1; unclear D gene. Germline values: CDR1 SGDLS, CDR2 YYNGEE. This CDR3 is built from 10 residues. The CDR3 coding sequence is TGTGCCAGCAGCGTAGAACTACCGAGCTTT. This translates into CASSVELPSF.

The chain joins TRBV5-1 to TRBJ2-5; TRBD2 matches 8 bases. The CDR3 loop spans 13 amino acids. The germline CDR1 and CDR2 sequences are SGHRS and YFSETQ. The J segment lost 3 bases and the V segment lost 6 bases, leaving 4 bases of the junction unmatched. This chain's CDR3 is CASNRGGEETQYF. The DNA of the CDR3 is TGCGCCAGCAACCGGGGGGGTGAAGAGACCCAGTACTTC.

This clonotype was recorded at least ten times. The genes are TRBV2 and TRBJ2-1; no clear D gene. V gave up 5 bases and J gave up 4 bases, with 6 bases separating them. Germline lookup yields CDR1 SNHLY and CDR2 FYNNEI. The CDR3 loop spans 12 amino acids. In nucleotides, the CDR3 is TGTGCCAGCAGTCCTGAATACAATGAGCAGTTCTTC. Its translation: CASSPEYNEQFF.

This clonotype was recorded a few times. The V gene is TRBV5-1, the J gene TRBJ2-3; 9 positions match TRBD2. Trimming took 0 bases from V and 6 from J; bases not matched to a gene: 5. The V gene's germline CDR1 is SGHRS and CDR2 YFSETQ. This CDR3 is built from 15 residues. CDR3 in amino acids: CASSLAGTSPDTQYF. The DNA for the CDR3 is TGCGCCAGCAGCTTGGCCGGGACTAGCCCGGATACGCAGTATTTT.

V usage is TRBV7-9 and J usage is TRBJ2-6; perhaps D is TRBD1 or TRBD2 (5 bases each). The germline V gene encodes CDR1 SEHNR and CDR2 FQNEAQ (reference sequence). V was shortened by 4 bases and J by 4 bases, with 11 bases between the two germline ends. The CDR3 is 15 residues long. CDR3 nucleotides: TGTGCCAGCAGCTCTGCAGGGAGAGGGGCCAACGTCCTGACTTTC. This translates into CASSSAGRGANVLTF.

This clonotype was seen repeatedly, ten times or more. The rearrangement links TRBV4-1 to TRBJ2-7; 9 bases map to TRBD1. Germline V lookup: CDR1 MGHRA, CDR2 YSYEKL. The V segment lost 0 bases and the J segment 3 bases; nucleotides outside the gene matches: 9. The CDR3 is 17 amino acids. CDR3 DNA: TGCGCCAGCAGCCAAGACGGTAGGACAGGGGATCTCTACGAGCAGTACTTC. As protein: CASSQDGRTGDLYEQYF.

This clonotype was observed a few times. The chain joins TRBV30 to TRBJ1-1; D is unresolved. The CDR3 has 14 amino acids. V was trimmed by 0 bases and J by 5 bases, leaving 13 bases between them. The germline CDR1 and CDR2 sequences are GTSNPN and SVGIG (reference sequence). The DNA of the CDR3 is TGTGCCTGGAGTGTACGAGGGTATCGGACTGAAGCTTTCTTT. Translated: CAWSVRGYRTEAFF. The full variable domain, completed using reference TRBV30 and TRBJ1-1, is SQTIHQWPATLVQPVGSPLSLECTVEGTSNPNLYWYRQAAGRGLQLLFYSVGIGQISSEVPQNLSASRPQDRQFILSSKKLLLSDSGFYLCAWSVRGYRTEAFFGQGTRLTVV.

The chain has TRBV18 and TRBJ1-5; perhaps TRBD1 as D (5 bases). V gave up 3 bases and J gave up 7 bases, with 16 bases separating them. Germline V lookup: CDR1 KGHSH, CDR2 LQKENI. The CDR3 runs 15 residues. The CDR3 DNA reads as TGTGCCAGCTCACCCGGGACCGAGGGAATCCAGCCCCAGCATTTT. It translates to CASSPGTEGIQPQHF. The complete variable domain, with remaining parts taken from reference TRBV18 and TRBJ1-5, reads NAGVMQNPRHLVRRRGQEARLRCSPMKGHSHVYWYRQLPEEGLKFMVYLQKENIIDESGMPKERFSAEFPKEGPSILRIQQVVRGDSAAYFCASSPGTEGIQPQHFGDGTRLSIL.

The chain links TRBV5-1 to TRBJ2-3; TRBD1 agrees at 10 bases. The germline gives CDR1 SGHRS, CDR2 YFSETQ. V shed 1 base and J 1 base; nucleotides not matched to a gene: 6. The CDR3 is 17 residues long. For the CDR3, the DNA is TGCGCCAGCAGCTTGCCGGGACAGGGGTACCGCACAGATACGCAGTATTTT. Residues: CASSLPGQGYRTDTQYF.

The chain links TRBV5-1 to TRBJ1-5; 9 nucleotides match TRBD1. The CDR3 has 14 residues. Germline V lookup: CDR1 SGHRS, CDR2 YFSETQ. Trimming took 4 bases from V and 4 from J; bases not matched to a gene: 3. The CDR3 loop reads CASSVGTGNQPQHF. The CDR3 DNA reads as TGCGCCAGCAGCGTGGGGACAGGGAATCAGCCCCAGCATTTT.

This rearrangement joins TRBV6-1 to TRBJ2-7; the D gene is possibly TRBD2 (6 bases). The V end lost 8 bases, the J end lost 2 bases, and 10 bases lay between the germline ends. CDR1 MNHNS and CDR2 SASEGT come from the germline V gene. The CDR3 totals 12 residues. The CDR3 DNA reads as TGTGCCAGCGGAGGAGGGGCCTACGAGCAGTACTTC. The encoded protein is CASGGGAYEQYF.

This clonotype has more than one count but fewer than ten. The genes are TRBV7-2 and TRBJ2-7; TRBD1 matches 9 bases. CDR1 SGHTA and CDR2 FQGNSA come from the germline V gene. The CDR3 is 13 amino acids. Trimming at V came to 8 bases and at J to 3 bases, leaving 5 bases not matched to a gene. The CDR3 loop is CASGNRGLYEQYF. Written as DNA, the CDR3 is TGTGCCAGCGGAAACAGGGGGCTCTACGAGCAGTACTTC. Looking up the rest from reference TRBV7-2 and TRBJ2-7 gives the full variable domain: GAGVSQSPSNKVTEKGKDVELRCDPISGHTALYWYRQSLGQGLEFLIYFQGNSAPDKSGLPSDRFSAERTGGSVSTLTIQRTQQEDSAVYLCASGNRGLYEQYFGPGTRLTVT.

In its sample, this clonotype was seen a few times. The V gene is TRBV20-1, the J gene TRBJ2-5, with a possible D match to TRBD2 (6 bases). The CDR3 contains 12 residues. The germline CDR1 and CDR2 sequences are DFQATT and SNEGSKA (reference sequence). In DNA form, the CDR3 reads TGCAGGTCTGGCGGGGAGCAAGAGACCCAGTACTTC. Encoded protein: CRSGGEQETQYF.

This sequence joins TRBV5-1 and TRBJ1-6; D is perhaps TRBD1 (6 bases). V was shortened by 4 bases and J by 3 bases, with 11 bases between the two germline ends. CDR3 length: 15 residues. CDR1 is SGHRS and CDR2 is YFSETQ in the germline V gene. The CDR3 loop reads CASSTDRLYNSPLHF. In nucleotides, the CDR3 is TGCGCCAGCAGCACCGACAGGCTCTATAATTCACCCCTCCACTTT.

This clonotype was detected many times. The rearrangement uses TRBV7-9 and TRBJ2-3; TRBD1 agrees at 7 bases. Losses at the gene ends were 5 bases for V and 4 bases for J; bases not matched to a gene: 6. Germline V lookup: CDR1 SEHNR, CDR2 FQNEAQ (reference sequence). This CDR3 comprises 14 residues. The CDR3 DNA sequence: TGTGCCAGCAGCGACCGAGGGGGCCCAGATACGCAGTATTTT. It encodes CASSDRGGPDTQYF.

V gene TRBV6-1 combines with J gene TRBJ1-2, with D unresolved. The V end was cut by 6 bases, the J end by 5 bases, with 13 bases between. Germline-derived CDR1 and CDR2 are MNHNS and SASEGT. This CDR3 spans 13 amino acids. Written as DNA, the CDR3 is TGTGCCAGCAGCACACGGGATGATTATGGCTACACCTTC. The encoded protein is CASSTRDDYGYTF.

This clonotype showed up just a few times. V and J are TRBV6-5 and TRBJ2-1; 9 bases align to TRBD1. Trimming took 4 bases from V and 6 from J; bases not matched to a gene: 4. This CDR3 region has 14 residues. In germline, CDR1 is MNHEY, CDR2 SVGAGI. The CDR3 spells CASSWGQGVNEQFF. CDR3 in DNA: TGTGCCAGCAGTTGGGGACAGGGTGTCAATGAGCAGTTCTTC.

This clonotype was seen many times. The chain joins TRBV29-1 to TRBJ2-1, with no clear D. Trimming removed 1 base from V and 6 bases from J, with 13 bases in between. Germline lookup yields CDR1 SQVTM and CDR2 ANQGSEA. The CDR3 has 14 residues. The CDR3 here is CSVEGPPEFNEQFF. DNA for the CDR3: TGCAGCGTTGAAGGCCCCCCTGAATTCAATGAGCAGTTCTTC.

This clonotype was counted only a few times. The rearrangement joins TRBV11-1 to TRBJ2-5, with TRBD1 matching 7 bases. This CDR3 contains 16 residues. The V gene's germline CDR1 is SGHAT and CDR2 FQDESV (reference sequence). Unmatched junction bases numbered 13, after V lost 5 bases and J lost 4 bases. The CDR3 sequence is CASSPKGASLGETQYF. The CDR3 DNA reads TGTGCCAGCAGCCCGAAGGGGGCCTCGTTGGGAGAGACCCAGTACTTC.

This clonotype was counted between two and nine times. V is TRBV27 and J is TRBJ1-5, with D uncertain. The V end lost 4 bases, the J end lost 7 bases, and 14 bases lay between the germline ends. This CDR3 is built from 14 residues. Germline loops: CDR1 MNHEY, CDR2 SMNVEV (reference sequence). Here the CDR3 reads CASSSSGGQQPQHF. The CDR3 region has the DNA TGTGCCAGCAGTTCTTCTGGAGGGCAACAGCCCCAGCATTTT.

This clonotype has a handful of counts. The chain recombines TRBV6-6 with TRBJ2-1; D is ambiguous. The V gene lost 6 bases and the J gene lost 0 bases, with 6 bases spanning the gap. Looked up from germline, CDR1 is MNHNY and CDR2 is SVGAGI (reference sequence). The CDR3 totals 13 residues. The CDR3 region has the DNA TGTGCCAGCAGGGGTAGCTCCTACAATGAGCAGTTCTTC. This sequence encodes CASRGSSYNEQFF.

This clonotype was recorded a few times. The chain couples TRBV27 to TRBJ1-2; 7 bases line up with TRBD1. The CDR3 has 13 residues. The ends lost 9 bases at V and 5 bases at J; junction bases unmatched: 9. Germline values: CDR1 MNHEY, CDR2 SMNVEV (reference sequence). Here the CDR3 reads CASTTGAGYGYTF. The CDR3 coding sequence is TGTGCCAGTACTACAGGGGCTGGATATGGCTACACCTTC.

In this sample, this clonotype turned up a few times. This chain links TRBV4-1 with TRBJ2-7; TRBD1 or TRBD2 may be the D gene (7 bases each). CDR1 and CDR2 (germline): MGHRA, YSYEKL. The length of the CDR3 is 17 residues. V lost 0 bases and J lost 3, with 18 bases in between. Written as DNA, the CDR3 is TGCGCCAGCAGCCAAGACGAAAAGGGAGGGGGCAACTACGAGCAGTACTTC. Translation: CASSQDEKGGGNYEQYF.

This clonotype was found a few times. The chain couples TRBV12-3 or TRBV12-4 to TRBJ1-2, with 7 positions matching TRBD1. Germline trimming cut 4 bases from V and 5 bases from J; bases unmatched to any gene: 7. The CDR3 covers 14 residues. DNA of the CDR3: TGTGCCAGCAGTTCGCCCGGGACAGCTTATGGCTACACCTTC. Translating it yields CASSSPGTAYGYTF.

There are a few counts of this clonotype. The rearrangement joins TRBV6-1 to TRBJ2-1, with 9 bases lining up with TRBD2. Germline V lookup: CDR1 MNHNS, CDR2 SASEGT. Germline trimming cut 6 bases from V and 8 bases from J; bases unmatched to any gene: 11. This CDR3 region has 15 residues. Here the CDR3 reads CASSRLAAGRDEQFF. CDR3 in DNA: TGTGCCAGCAGCAGACTAGCGGCCGGTAGGGATGAGCAGTTCTTC.

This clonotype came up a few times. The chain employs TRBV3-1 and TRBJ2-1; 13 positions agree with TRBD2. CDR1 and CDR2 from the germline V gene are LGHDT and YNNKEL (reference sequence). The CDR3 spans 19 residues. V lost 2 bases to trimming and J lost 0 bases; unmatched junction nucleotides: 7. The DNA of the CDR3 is TGTGCCAGCAGCCAACGACTAGCGGGGGGCATCAGCTCCTACAATGAGCAGTTCTTC. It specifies CASSQRLAGGISSYNEQFF.

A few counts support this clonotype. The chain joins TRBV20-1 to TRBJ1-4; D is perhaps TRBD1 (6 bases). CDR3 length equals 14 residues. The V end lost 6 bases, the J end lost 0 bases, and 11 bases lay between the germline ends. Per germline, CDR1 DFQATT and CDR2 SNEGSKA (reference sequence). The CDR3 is CSATHRATNEKLFF. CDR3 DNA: TGCAGTGCAACCCACAGGGCAACTAATGAAAAACTGTTTTTT.

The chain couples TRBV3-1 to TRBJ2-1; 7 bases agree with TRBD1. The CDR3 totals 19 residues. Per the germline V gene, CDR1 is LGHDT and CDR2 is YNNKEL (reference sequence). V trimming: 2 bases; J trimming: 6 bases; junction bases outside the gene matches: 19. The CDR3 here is CASSQTLDREIRWRNEQFF. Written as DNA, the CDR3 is TGTGCCAGCAGCCAAACACTTGACAGGGAGATCCGGTGGCGCAATGAGCAGTTCTTC.

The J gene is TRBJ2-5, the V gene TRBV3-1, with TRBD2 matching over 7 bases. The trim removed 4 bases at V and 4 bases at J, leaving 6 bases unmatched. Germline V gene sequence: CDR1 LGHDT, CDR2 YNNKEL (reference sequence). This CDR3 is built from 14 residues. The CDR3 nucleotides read TGTGCCAGCAGCCTTCGGACTAGAGGAGAGACCCAGTACTTC. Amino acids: CASSLRTRGETQYF.